Presented here are 21 T cell receptor beta chains from one specimen sequenced in a study of blood T cell repertoires in COVID-19. Method: immunoSEQ multiplex PCR; TCRdb's copy keeps in-frame clones and lacks some. The sample carries 130,000 to 150,000 clones, 84% recorded once. The specimen sequenced was PBMCs or T cells enriched from blood (not recorded which). All receptors derive from a woman between 45 and 65 years old who had been exposed to COVID-19.

This rearrangement joins TRBV11-2 to TRBJ1-2; 11 bases map to TRBD1. Trimming took 1 base from V and 5 from J; bases not matched to a gene: 12. This CDR3 region has 18 residues. From germline, CDR1 is SGHAT and CDR2 FQNNGV. The CDR3: CASSLATGQGAQWYGYTF. In DNA, the CDR3 is TGTGCCAGCAGCTTAGCGACAGGACAGGGGGCTCAGTGGTATGGCTACACCTTC.

This CDR3 is CASSLSWGGTEAFF. CDR3 DNA: TGTGCCAGTAGCCTCTCATGGGGGGGCACTGAAGCTTTCTTT. This sequence joins TRBV19 and TRBJ1-1, with a possible D match to TRBD1 (5 bases). The CDR3 length is 14 residues. Germline V gene lookup returns CDR1 LNHDA and CDR2 SQIVND (reference sequence). V gave up 6 bases and J gave up 4 bases, with 15 bases separating them.

This clone was counted a few times. The same CDR3 is also encoded by other DNA sequences in this sample. The V call is TRBV11-3, the J call TRBJ1-3; 8 bases align to TRBD1. V dropped 5 bases and J dropped 2; count of bases not matched to a gene: 5. The CDR3 consists of 15 residues. From germline, CDR1 is SGHNT and CDR2 YENEEA. CDR3: CASSPGQGPGNTIYF. The CDR3 coding sequence is TGTGCCAGCAGCCCAGGACAGGGTCCTGGAAACACCATATATTTT. Variable domain in full (rest from reference TRBV11-3 and TRBJ1-3): EAGVVQSPRYKIIEKKQPVAFWCNPISGHNTLYWYLQNLGQGPELLIRYENEEAVDDSQLPKDRFSAERLKGVDSTLKIQPAELGDSAVYLCASSPGQGPGNTIYFGEGSWLTVV.

In DNA, the CDR3 is TGTGCCAGTAGTATATCGGCAGGGGGCGATCAGCCCCAGCATTTT. This gives the protein CASSISAGGDQPQHF. The V gene is TRBV19, the J gene TRBJ1-5; 8 bases map to TRBD1. Germline V gene sequence: CDR1 LNHDA, CDR2 SQIVND (reference sequence). This CDR3 has 15 amino acids. The trim removed 2 bases at V and 5 bases at J, leaving 5 bases unmatched.

The genes are TRBV5-6 and TRBJ1-5; weak D call: TRBD1 (5 bases). This CDR3 spans 16 amino acids. With 0 bases removed from V and 4 bases from J, the gap between germline ends came to 14 bases. Germline V gene data show CDR1 as SGHDT and CDR2 as YYEEEE. CDR3 protein: CASSLAGGSGNQPQHF. CDR3 DNA: TGTGCCAGCAGCTTGGCCGGGGGGAGCGGAAATCAGCCCCAGCATTTT.

This chain uses TRBV10-3 with TRBJ2-5, with D maybe TRBD2 (6 bases). This CDR3 has 13 residues. Germline V gene sequence: CDR1 ENHRY, CDR2 SYGVKD. V lost 0 bases and J lost 4, with 6 bases in between. CDR3 in DNA: TGTGCCATCAGTGAGTCGGGGGGAGAGACCCAGTACTTC. Amino acids: CAISESGGETQYF.

This chain links TRBV27 with TRBJ2-1; tentatively, D is TRBD2 (5 bases). Trimming took 6 bases from V and 9 from J, leaving 9 bases between them. This CDR3 is 11 amino acids long. Germline V gene data show CDR1 as MNHEY and CDR2 as SMNVEV (reference sequence). The CDR3 DNA reads TGTGCCAGCAGAGCGGTCAGTGAGCAGTTCTTC. Residues: CASRAVSEQFF.

The V call is TRBV6-5, the J call TRBJ1-1, with D perhaps TRBD1 (5 bases). The CDR3 contains 14 residues. The V gene's germline CDR1 is MNHEY and CDR2 SVGAGI. V shed 7 bases and J shed 4 bases, with 16 bases lying between them. The CDR3 DNA reads as TGTGCCAGCACCCAACCGGGGGGTTCCACTGAAGCTTTCTTT. Amino acids: CASTQPGGSTEAFF.

The chain links TRBV12-3 or TRBV12-4 to TRBJ2-7; D is perhaps TRBD2 (7 bases). V was shortened by 8 bases and J by 4 bases, with 15 bases between the two germline ends. There are 13 residues in the CDR3. The CDR3 nucleotides read TGTGCCAGCCGATCGGGGGGCGGTTACGAGCAGTACTTC. Translated, it gives CASRSGGGYEQYF.

The chain joins TRBV19 to TRBJ2-3; TRBD2 agrees at 7 bases. The germline V gene encodes CDR1 LNHDA and CDR2 SQIVND (reference sequence). J was trimmed by 2 bases and V by 7 bases; bases with no gene match: 9. The length of the CDR3 is 15 residues. CDR3 sequence: CASKRGLTHTDTQYF. DNA of the CDR3: TGTGCCAGTAAGAGGGGACTAACCCACACAGATACGCAGTATTTT.

The J gene is TRBJ1-1, the V gene TRBV5-1; 10 bases fit TRBD1. J gave up 5 bases and V 4 bases, and 5 bases lay outside the gene matches. This CDR3 is built from 14 residues. Per the germline V gene, CDR1 is SGHRS and CDR2 is YFSETQ. As DNA, the CDR3 is TGCGCCAGCAGCACGCGACAGGGGGCGACTGAAGCTTTCTTT. As protein: CASSTRQGATEAFF.

The V call is TRBV5-1, the J call TRBJ2-7, with 9 bases identical to TRBD1. The CDR3 length is 16 residues. Germline V CDR1 and CDR2: SGHRS, YFSETQ. With V trimmed by 2 bases and J by 4 bases, 10 bases remained unmatched. In DNA form, the CDR3 reads TGCGCCAGCAGCTTAACAACGGGACAGGGATTATACGAGCAGTACTTC. It encodes CASSLTTGQGLYEQYF.

The chain uses TRBV11-2 and TRBJ1-2; 7 bases are shared with TRBD1. The CDR3 runs to 13 residues. V was pared by 5 bases and J by 4 bases, with 4 bases of the junction left unmatched. Germline loops: CDR1 SGHAT, CDR2 FQNNGV. The CDR3 region is CASSPRTGYGYTF. CDR3 in DNA: TGTGCCAGCAGCCCGCGGACAGGCTATGGCTACACCTTC.

The genes are TRBV19 and TRBJ2-1; D is possibly TRBD1 (6 bases). V lost 11 bases and J lost 2, with 16 bases in between. Per the germline V gene, CDR1 is LNHDA and CDR2 is SQIVND (reference sequence). The CDR3 contains 14 residues. The CDR3 region is CASYNGGPYNEQFF. Here the CDR3 DNA reads TGTGCCTCGTATAATGGGGGCCCCTACAATGAGCAGTTCTTC.

V gene TRBV18 combines with J gene TRBJ1-3; no firm D call. V lost 6 bases to trimming and J lost 0 bases, with 15 bases between them. The CDR3 loop spans 16 amino acids. Looked up from germline, CDR1 is KGHSH and CDR2 is LQKENI. The CDR3 loop is CASSPTQALSGNTIYF. For the CDR3, the DNA is TGTGCCAGCTCCCCAACCCAGGCCCTCTCTGGAAACACCATATATTTT.

The chain combines TRBV12-3 or TRBV12-4 with TRBJ1-1; 8 positions match TRBD1. CDR3 length: 13 residues. V dropped 3 bases and J dropped 4; count of bases not matched to a gene: 1. In DNA form, the CDR3 reads TGTGCCAGCAGTTTGGACAGGGCCACTGAAGCTTTCTTT. Protein sequence: CASSLDRATEAFF.

The J gene is TRBJ2-5, the V gene TRBV7-9; weak D call: TRBD2 (6 bases). The CDR3 runs to 17 residues. CDR1 is SEHNR, CDR2 FQNEAQ, per germline (reference sequence). Deletions cut 5 bases from V and 2 bases from J, with 21 bases between. CDR3 in amino acids: CASSLRIGGARQETQYF. CDR3 nucleotides: TGTGCCAGCAGCCTGCGAATCGGAGGGGCGCGGCAAGAGACCCAGTACTTC. The full variable domain, rest sourced from reference TRBV7-9 and TRBJ2-5, is DTGVSQNPRHKITKRGQNVTFRCDPISEHNRLYWYRQTLGQGPEFLTYFQNEAQLEKSRLLSDRFSAERPKGSFSTLEIQRTEQGDSAMYLCASSLRIGGARQETQYFGPGTRLLVL.

This clone was seen only once. The chain uses TRBV19 and TRBJ1-1; D may be TRBD1 (5 bases). This CDR3 has 11 amino acids. V lost 5 bases and J lost 7, with 8 bases in between. CDR1 LNHDA and CDR2 SQIVND come from the germline V gene (reference sequence). The CDR3 is CASSQGIEAFF. CDR3 DNA: TGTGCCAGTAGTCAGGGAATTGAAGCTTTCTTT. The full variable domain, completed using reference TRBV19 and TRBJ1-1, is DGGITQSPKYLFRKEGQNVTLSCEQNLNHDAMYWYRQDPGQGLRLIYYSQIVNDFQKGDIAEGYSVSREKKESFPLTVTSAQKNPTAFYLCASSQGIEAFFGQGTRLTVV.

This clone appeared a single time. This chain connects TRBV27 to TRBJ1-5; 10 bases fit TRBD1. Germline CDR1 reads MNHEY; CDR2 reads SMNVEV (reference sequence). J was trimmed by 0 bases and V by 6 bases; bases with no gene match: 8. The CDR3 runs to 17 residues. The CDR3 is CASRAGTGVYSNQPQHF. CDR3 nucleotides: TGTGCCAGCAGAGCCGGGACAGGGGTGTATAGCAATCAGCCCCAGCATTTT.

The sample holds a few counts of this clone. The chain carries TRBV18 and TRBJ1-1, with D hard to call. V gave up 2 bases and J gave up 5 bases, with 6 bases separating them. The CDR3 contains 12 residues. CDR1 and CDR2 from the germline V gene are KGHSH and LQKENI. In DNA, the CDR3 is TGTGCCAGCTCACCATCGGGGACTGAAGCTTTCTTT. Translating it yields CASSPSGTEAFF.

V gene TRBV18 combines with J gene TRBJ2-3; D is possibly TRBD2 (6 bases). CDR3 length: 13 amino acids. The germline V gene encodes CDR1 KGHSH and CDR2 LQKENI. Trimming pared 3 bases from V and 3 bases from J, leaving 7 bases between. CDR3: CASSPGGTDTQYF. CDR3 bases: TGTGCCAGCTCACCTGGGGGGACAGATACGCAGTATTTT.